This is a list of T cell receptor beta chains from one sample in a study of shared T cell receptors in the human thymus. Libraries were prepared by immunoSEQ multiplex PCR; TCRdb keeps only in-frame clonotypes and omits some of them. In the table there are about 730,000 clones, approximately 83% of which are singletons. These data are also associated with another study on human thymus T cells.

Sequencing was carried out using thymocytes. Source of these receptors: a girl under three years old with a congenital heart defect. CDR3s include the opening cysteine and the closing phenylalanine or tryptophan. A D gene is named only where the DNA matches it firmly. Size values are once, few and many counts, or a class for expanded clones, and some rows have none.

clone_size,d_call,v_call,cdr3_length,j_call,cdr3_nt,cdr3_aa
-,TRBD1,TRBV12-5,18,TRBJ1-1,TGTGCTAGTGGTTCACACACTCGTTCACAGGGGGCATACGCTGAAGCTTTCTTT,CASGSHTRSQGAYAEAFF
-,TRBD2,TRBV2,15,TRBJ2-7,TGTGCCAGCAGTGAAAGCGGGGGGCCGGACTACGAGCAGTACTTC,CASSESGGPDYEQYF
few,-,TRBV5-1,13,TRBJ2-1,TGCGCCAGCAGCTTCGGGGGTTACAATGAGCAGTTCTTC,CASSFGGYNEQFF
-,TRBD1,TRBV7-6,18,TRBJ2-7,TGTGCCAGCAGCGCCGCTCGGACAGGGCTGGATTTCCTACGAGGGCAGTACTTC,CASSAARTGLDFLRGQYF
few,TRBD2,TRBV11-2,15,TRBJ2-3,TGTGCCAGCAGCCGAGCGAGCGGGGGTGCAGGTACGCAGTATTTT,CASSRASGGAGTQYF
-,TRBD2,TRBV5-5,18,TRBJ2-5,TGTGCCAGCAGCTTGGGAAGGCGGACTAGCGGGGGCCAAGAGACCCAGTACTTC,CASSLGRRTSGGQETQYF
-,-,TRBV27,14,TRBJ1-2,TGTGCCAGCACCGAACGCCGGGGGGGCTATGGCTACACCTTC,CASTERRGGYGYTF
-,-,TRBV5-6,17,TRBJ2-2,TGTGCCAGCAGCTCGAGAACAGGGATTTTAAGGTTAGGGGAGCTGTTTTTT,CASSSRTGILRLGELFF
-,-,TRBV10-2,15,TRBJ2-2,TGCGCCAGCAGTGAGGGAACAGCGAACACCGGGGAGCTGTTTTTT,CASSEGTANTGELFF
-,-,TRBV4-1,19,TRBJ2-7,TGCGCCAGCAGCCTAAGGACGCCGGGGGTCAAACTTCACTCCTACGAGCAGTACTTC,CASSLRTPGVKLHSYEQYF
-,-,TRBV6-1,12,TRBJ2-1,TGTGCCAGCAGGGGCCCCTACAATGAGCAGTTCTTC,CASRGPYNEQFF
once,TRBD2,TRBV10-3,17,TRBJ2-3,TGTGCCATCAAAATTCGGAGCGGGGGGGTCCTCACAGATACGCAGTATTTT,CAIKIRSGGVLTDTQYF
once,-,TRBV5-5,14,TRBJ1-3,TGTGCCAGCAGCTTGTCGGAGGCAGGAAACACCATATATTTT,CASSLSEAGNTIYF
once,TRBD1,TRBV9,16,TRBJ1-2,TGTGCCAGCAGCGAATATACAGGGGAAGCTAACTATGGCTACACCTTC,CASSEYTGEANYGYTF
-,TRBD2,TRBV25-1,15,TRBJ2-3,TGTGCCAGCAGTGATATAGCGGGGGTGGGAGATACGCAGTATTTT,CASSDIAGVGDTQYF
-,TRBD1,TRBV28,12,TRBJ2-7,TGTGCCAGCAGGGACAGGGGTTACGAGCAGTACTTC,CASRDRGYEQYF
-,-,TRBV7-4,15,TRBJ1-1,TGTGCCAGCAGCTTAGCCCGTAAATACAGGGTCGGAGCTTTCTTT,CASSLARKYRVGAFF
-,-,TRBV7-9,14,TRBJ1-2,TGTGCCAGCAGCTTACCCAGGCGACCGCTAGGCTACACCTTC,CASSLPRRPLGYTF
-,TRBD2,TRBV27,15,TRBJ2-7,TGTGCCAGCAGTTTAGAGCGGGACCAGGTCGAGGGGCAGTACTTC,CASSLERDQVEGQYF
-,-,TRBV11-2,18,TRBJ1-1,TGTGCCAGCAGCTTAGTCCGTTTATCGTCGGGAAATAACACTGAAGCTTTCTTT,CASSLVRLSSGNNTEAFF
-,-,TRBV19,14,TRBJ1-2,TGTGCCAGTAGTAACAGGGAACCTAACTATGGCTACACCTTC,CASSNREPNYGYTF
-,TRBD1,TRBV2,16,TRBJ1-1,TGTGCCAGCAGTGTGACAGGGCTACCCAGGAACACTGAAGCTTTCTTT,CASSVTGLPRNTEAFF
-,TRBD2,TRBV15,15,TRBJ2-1,TGTGCCACCAGCAGAGATCGGGGGGGGCCTCTTGAGCAGTTCTTC,CATSRDRGGPLEQFF
-,TRBD2,TRBV9,17,TRBJ2-1,TGTGCCAGCAGCGTATCTAGCGGGGCCCCTTCCTACAATGAGCAGTTCTTC,CASSVSSGAPSYNEQFF
-,TRBD2,TRBV12-5,15,TRBJ2-1,TGTGCTAGTGGTTTGCTGGGACTAGCGGGCAATGAGCAGTTCTTC,CASGLLGLAGNEQFF
-,-,TRBV7-6,15,TRBJ2-5,TGTGCCAGCAGCGAAGAGGTTACTAAACAAGAGACCCAGTACTTC,CASSEEVTKQETQYF
-,-,TRBV28,14,TRBJ1-2,TGTGCCACCGAACAGGGAAATCAGCTTTATGGCTACACCTTC,CATEQGNQLYGYTF
-,-,TRBV27,14,TRBJ1-3,TGTGCCAGCAGTTCGGCAGGGCCTGGAAACACCATATATTTT,CASSSAGPGNTIYF
-,-,TRBV7-9,13,TRBJ1-2,TGTGCCAGCAGCGACCAGGGTCACTATGGCTACACCTTC,CASSDQGHYGYTF
once,-,TRBV30,13,TRBJ2-7,TGTGCCTGGAGTGTAGACCGGGGCTACGAGCAGTACTTC,CAWSVDRGYEQYF
-,TRBD2,TRBV7-7,17,TRBJ2-2,TGTGCCAGCAGCGCTCGGGGGGAATTCCCGGAGGGCGGGGAGCTGTTTTTT,CASSARGEFPEGGELFF
-,-,TRBV6-6,15,TRBJ1-6,TGTGCCAGCAGTCTACTAAGCTCCTATAATTCACCCCTCCACTTT,CASSLLSSYNSPLHF
few,TRBD1,TRBV4-1,17,TRBJ1-4,TGCGCCAGCAGCCCCATTCCAACGGGACAGGGGGATGAAAAACTGTTTTTT,CASSPIPTGQGDEKLFF
-,TRBD1,TRBV4-1,15,TRBJ1-5,TGCGCCAGCAGCCAATTACAGGGGGATAGAAAGCCCCAGCATTTT,CASSQLQGDRKPQHF
-,-,TRBV5-1,14,TRBJ2-3,TGCGCCAGCAGCTTGGCCCCCAGCGCAGATACGCAGTATTTT,CASSLAPSADTQYF
-,TRBD1,TRBV2,14,TRBJ1-2,TGTGCCAGCAGTGTAAACAGGGGGATCTATGGCTACACCTTC,CASSVNRGIYGYTF
-,-,TRBV9,11,TRBJ1-2,TGTGCCAGCAACCACCCCCGGGGCTACACCTTC,CASNHPRGYTF